These 19 T cell receptor beta chains came from one sample sequenced in a study of T-cell reconstitution after alpha-beta-depleted transplantation in children. The library targeted TCRbeta and was prepared with unique molecular identifiers. TCRdb re-called the PCR reads with MiXCR, one entry per CDR3 protein. This table holds approximately 1,000,000 distinct CDR3 sequences, about 29% found once. The sample was PBMCs, mostly from graft donor cells, taken 360 days after TCRalphabeta/CD19-depleted stem cell transplant. The source of these receptors is a boy under two years old who had a stem cell transplant for SCID, so the T cells may come from the graft donor.

This clonotype was seen a few times. The chain uses TRBV20-1 and TRBJ2-7; 9 nucleotides line up with TRBD1. Per germline, CDR1 DFQATT and CDR2 SNEGSKA (reference sequence). V was pared by 4 bases and J by 1 base, with 5 bases of the junction left unmatched. There are 14 residues in the CDR3. CDR3: CSATRQGGSYEQYF. The CDR3 DNA sequence: TGCAGTGCTACTCGACAGGGGGGATCCTACGAGCAGTACTTC.

The DNA of the CDR3 is TGTGCCATCAGTCCAGGGGTAAAAGAGACCCAGTACTTC. It translates to CAISPGVKETQYF. This sequence joins TRBV10-3 and TRBJ2-5; D may be TRBD1 (6 bases). Germline CDR1 and CDR2: ENHRY and SYGVKD. The CDR3 has 13 amino acids. The V end lost 5 bases, the J end lost 3 bases, and 10 bases lay between the germline ends.

The V call is TRBV13, the J call TRBJ2-1; D gene ambiguous. This CDR3 is built from 15 residues. The germline V gene has CDR1 PRHDT and CDR2 FYEKMQ (reference sequence). V gave up 5 bases and J gave up 3 bases, with 14 bases separating them. This CDR3 reads CASSDGLGIYNEQFF. In DNA form, the CDR3 reads TGTGCCAGCAGCGATGGATTGGGGATCTACAATGAGCAGTTCTTC.

V gene TRBV4-1 combines with J gene TRBJ1-1, with TRBD1 matching 7 bases. After removal of 3 bases from V and 6 bases from J, the junction contained 4 bases not matched to a gene. The CDR3 has 13 residues. The germline V gene encodes CDR1 MGHRA and CDR2 YSYEKL. The CDR3 sequence: CASSQGQLSEAFF. In DNA, the CDR3 is TGCGCCAGCAGCCAGGGACAGCTCTCTGAAGCTTTCTTT.

CDR3 nucleotide sequence: TGTGCCACCAGCAGGGCAATCCCGAACACTGAAGCTTTCTTT. Translated: CATSRAIPNTEAFF. This chain joins TRBV15 and TRBJ1-1; no definite D call. Germline V gives CDR1 LNHNV, CDR2 YYDKDF (reference sequence). Trimming removed 3 bases from V and 1 base from J, with 9 bases in between. The CDR3 has 14 amino acids. The complete variable domain, with remaining parts taken from reference TRBV15 and TRBJ1-1, reads DAMVIQNPRYQVTQFGKPVTLSCSQTLNHNVMYWYQQKSSQAPKLLFHYYDKDFNNEADTPDNFQSRRPNTSFCFLDIRSPGLGDTAMYLCATSRAIPNTEAFFGQGTRLTVV.

This clonotype was recorded many times. The genes are TRBV12-3 or TRBV12-4 and TRBJ2-3; D remains ambiguous. The CDR3 is 12 residues long. Trimming cost V 5 bases and J 4 bases, with 7 bases left between them. The CDR3 DNA reads TGTGCCAGCAGTCCCCACCCAGATACGCAGTATTTT. As protein: CASSPHPDTQYF.

This clonotype was detected only a few times. This chain connects TRBV5-6 to TRBJ2-5, with TRBD2 identical over 9 bases. Trimming removed 3 bases from V and 3 bases from J; junction bases left unmatched: 6. Germline CDR1 SGHDT, CDR2 YYEEEE. There are 15 residues in the CDR3. CDR3 nucleotide sequence: TGTGCCAGCAGCTCACCGCGGGGGGGCGAAGAGACCCAGTACTTC. It encodes CASSSPRGGEETQYF. The whole variable domain, remainder taken from reference TRBV5-6 and TRBJ2-5, is DAGVTQSPTHLIKTRGQQVTLRCSPKSGHDTVSWYQQALGQGPQFIFQYYEEEERQRGNFPDRFSGHQFPNYSSELNVNALLLGDSALYLCASSSPRGGEETQYFGPGTRLLVL.

The chain combines TRBV15 with TRBJ2-7; D not certain. The V and J ends lost 1 base and 0 bases respectively, with 16 bases between them. The CDR3 is 17 amino acids. CDR1 is LNHNV, CDR2 YYDKDF, per germline (reference sequence). CDR3 region: CATSRAQGQLSSYEQYF. The CDR3 nucleotides read TGTGCCACCAGCAGAGCACAAGGGCAGCTTAGCTCCTACGAGCAGTACTTC.

This clonotype showed up just a few times. This chain joins TRBV12-3 or TRBV12-4 and TRBJ1-2; D not resolved. The CDR3 consists of 9 residues. Trimming removed 6 bases from V and 7 bases from J, with 3 bases in between. CDR3 DNA: TGTGCCAGCAGAGTTGGCTACACCTTC. This gives the protein CASRVGYTF.

Only a few counts were recorded for this clonotype. This chain joins TRBV3-1 and TRBJ2-2, with 9 bases identical to TRBD1. Per germline, CDR1 LGHDT and CDR2 YNNKEL (reference sequence). V was clipped by 0 bases and J by 7 bases; unmatched bases: 9. This CDR3 is built from 17 residues. CDR3 in DNA: TGTGCCAGCAGCCAAGATTTTCACAGGGGGCTTAACGGGGAGCTGTTTTTT. Translating gives CASSQDFHRGLNGELFF. The whole variable domain, remainder taken from reference TRBV3-1 and TRBJ2-2, is DTAVSQTPKYLVTQMGNDKSIKCEQNLGHDTMYWYKQDSKKFLKIMFSYNNKELIINETVPNRFSPKSPDKAHLNLHINSLELGDSAVYFCASSQDFHRGLNGELFFGEGSRLTVL.

V is TRBV29-1 and J is TRBJ2-5; possibly TRBD1 for D (5 bases). The CDR3 has 11 residues. CDR1 and CDR2 from the germline V gene are SQVTM and ANQGSEA. The germline V and J ends were trimmed by 4 bases and 5 bases, with 8 bases remaining between them. The CDR3: CSVGKGETQYF. The CDR3 coding sequence is TGCAGCGTTGGTAAGGGGGAGACCCAGTACTTC.

The J gene is TRBJ2-2, the V gene TRBV20-1; TRBD1 agrees at 8 bases. Germline V lookup: CDR1 DFQATT, CDR2 SNEGSKA (reference sequence). Germline trimming cut 1 base from V and 1 base from J; bases unmatched to any gene: 5. The CDR3 extends over 16 amino acids. Here the CDR3 reads CSARGTGGLNTGELFF. As DNA, the CDR3 is TGCAGTGCTAGAGGAACAGGGGGGTTGAACACCGGGGAGCTGTTTTTT.

This clonotype came up a few times. The rearrangement uses TRBV29-1 and TRBJ1-2; D might be TRBD1 (5 bases). CDR3 length: 13 amino acids. V lost 4 bases and J 5 bases, leaving 14 bases between the germline ends. Germline V lookup: CDR1 SQVTM, CDR2 ANQGSEA. The CDR3 DNA sequence: TGCAGCGTTGGTTGGGGCGCGATTTATGGCTACACCTTC. It is translated as CSVGWGAIYGYTF.

The rearrangement links TRBV5-1 to TRBJ2-5, with D hard to call. V lost 4 bases and J lost 8, with 15 bases in between. The CDR3 loop spans 13 amino acids. Germline CDR1 reads SGHRS; CDR2 reads YFSETQ. DNA for the CDR3: TGCGCCAGCAGCCCTACCCTATTGGGAACCCAGTACTTC. It encodes CASSPTLLGTQYF.

This chain links TRBV14 with TRBJ2-5; D possibly corresponds to TRBD2 (5 bases). There are 16 residues in the CDR3. Germline V gene sequence: CDR1 SGHDN, CDR2 FVKESK. With 1 base removed from V and 1 base from J, the gap between germline ends came to 13 bases. The CDR3 DNA reads TGTGCCAGCAGCCAAGTAACTAGAGGGCCCCAAGAGACCCAGTACTTC. Translation gives CASSQVTRGPQETQYF.

The rearrangement uses TRBV20-1 and TRBJ1-4, with D unresolved. CDR1 and CDR2 (germline): DFQATT, SNEGSKA (reference sequence). This CDR3 is built from 15 residues. V was trimmed by 0 bases and J by 6 bases, leaving 14 bases between them. CDR3 in DNA: TGCAGTGCTAGAGATGGGCGGGCGAACTATGAAAAACTGTTTTTT. Translated: CSARDGRANYEKLFF.

Only a few counts were recorded for this clonotype. The J gene is TRBJ2-3, the V gene TRBV27; no definite D call. Trimming took 2 bases from V and 4 from J, leaving 13 bases between them. The CDR3 consists of 15 residues. In germline, CDR1 is MNHEY, CDR2 SMNVEV (reference sequence). The chain's CDR3 is CASSLGVGPSDTQYF. CDR3 coding DNA: TGTGCCAGCAGTTTAGGGGTCGGACCTTCAGATACGCAGTATTTT.

This clonotype has only a few counts. The chain carries TRBV7-3 and TRBJ2-3; the match to TRBD2 covers 7 bases. This CDR3 comprises 15 residues. Germline V gene sequence: CDR1 SGHTA, CDR2 FQGTGA. Trimming at V came to 8 bases and at J to 1 base, leaving 9 bases not matched to a gene. DNA for the CDR3: TGTGCCAGCTCCGATAGCGGGCGCGGCACAGATACGCAGTATTTT. Its protein product is CASSDSGRGTDTQYF.

V usage is TRBV3-1 and J usage is TRBJ1-2, with D unresolved. V dropped 3 bases and J dropped 8 bases, with 13 bases sitting between them. CDR3 size: 13 residues. Germline V CDR1 and CDR2: LGHDT, YNNKEL (reference sequence). CDR3 DNA sequence: TGTGCCAGCAGCCAGGGAACCTGGTCCGGCTACACCTTC. Protein sequence: CASSQGTWSGYTF. The full variable domain, with the rest looked up from reference TRBV3-1 and TRBJ1-2, is DTAVSQTPKYLVTQMGNDKSIKCEQNLGHDTMYWYKQDSKKFLKIMFSYNNKELIINETVPNRFSPKSPDKAHLNLHINSLELGDSAVYFCASSQGTWSGYTFGSGTRLTVV.